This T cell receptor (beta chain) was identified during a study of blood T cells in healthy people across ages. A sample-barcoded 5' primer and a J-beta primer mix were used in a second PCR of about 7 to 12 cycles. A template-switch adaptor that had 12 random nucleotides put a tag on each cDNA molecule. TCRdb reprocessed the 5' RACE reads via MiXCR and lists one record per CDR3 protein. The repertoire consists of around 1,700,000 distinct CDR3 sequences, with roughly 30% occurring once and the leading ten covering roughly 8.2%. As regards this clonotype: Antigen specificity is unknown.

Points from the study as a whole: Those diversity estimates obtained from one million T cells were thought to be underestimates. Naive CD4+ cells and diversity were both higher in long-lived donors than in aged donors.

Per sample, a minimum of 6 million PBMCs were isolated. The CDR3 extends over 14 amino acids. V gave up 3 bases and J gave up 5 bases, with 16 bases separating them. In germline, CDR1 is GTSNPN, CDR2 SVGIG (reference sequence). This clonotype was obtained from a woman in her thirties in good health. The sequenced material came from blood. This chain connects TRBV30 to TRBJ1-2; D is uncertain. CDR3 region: CAWRYMAGSYGYTF. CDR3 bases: TGTGCCTGGAGGTACATGGCGGGCTCATATGGCTACACCTTC.